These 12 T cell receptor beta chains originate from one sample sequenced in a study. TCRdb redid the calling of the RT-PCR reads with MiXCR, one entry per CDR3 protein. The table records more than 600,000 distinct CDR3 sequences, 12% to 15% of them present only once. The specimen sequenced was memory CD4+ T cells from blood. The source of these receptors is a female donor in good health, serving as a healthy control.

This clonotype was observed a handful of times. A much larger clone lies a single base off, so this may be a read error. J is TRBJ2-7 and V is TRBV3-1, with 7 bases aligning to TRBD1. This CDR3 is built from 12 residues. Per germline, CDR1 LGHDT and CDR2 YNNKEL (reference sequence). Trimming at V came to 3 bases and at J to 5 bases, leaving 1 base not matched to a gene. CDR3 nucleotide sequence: TGTGCCAGCAGCCACGACAGGGACGAGCAGTACTTC. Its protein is CASSHDRDEQYF.

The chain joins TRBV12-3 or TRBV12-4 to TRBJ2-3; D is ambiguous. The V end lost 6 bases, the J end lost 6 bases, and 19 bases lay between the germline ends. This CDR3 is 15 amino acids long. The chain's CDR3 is CASSPRTGRADTQYF. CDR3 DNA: TGTGCCAGCAGCCCGAGGACGGGTCGTGCGGATACGCAGTATTTT.

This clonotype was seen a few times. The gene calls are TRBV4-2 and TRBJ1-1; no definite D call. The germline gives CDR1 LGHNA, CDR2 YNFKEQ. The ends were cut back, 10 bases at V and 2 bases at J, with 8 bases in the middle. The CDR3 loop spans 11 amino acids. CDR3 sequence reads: CAIWINTEAFF. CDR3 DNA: TGTGCCATATGGATAAACACTGAAGCTTTCTTT.

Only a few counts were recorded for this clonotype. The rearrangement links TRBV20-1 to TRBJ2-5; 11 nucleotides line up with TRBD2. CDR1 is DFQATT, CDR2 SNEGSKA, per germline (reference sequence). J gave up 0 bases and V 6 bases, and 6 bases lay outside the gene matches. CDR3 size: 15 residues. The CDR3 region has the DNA TGCAGTGCGGGGGGGACTAGCGGAAACCAAGAGACCCAGTACTTC. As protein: CSAGGTSGNQETQYF.

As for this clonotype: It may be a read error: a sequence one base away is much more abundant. The CDR3 loop reads CAWSAQNTGELFF. The CDR3 DNA reads TGTGCCTGGAGTGCCCAGAACACCGGGGAGCTGTTTTTT. This chain uses TRBV30 with TRBJ2-2; no reliable D call. The CDR3 runs to 13 residues. Germline V gene lookup returns CDR1 GTSNPN and CDR2 SVGIG (reference sequence). V was clipped by 1 base and J by 1 base, with 4 bases between them.

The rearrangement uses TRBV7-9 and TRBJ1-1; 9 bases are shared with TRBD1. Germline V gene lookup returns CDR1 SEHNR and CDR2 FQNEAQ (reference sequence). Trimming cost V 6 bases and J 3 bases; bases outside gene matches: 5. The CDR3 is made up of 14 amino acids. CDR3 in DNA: TGTGCCAGCAGGCCCGGGGACAGGGACACTGAAGCTTTCTTT. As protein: CASRPGDRDTEAFF. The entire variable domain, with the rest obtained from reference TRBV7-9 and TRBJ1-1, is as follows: DTGVSQNPRHKITKRGQNVTFRCDPISEHNRLYWYRQTLGQGPEFLTYFQNEAQLEKSRLLSDRFSAERPKGSFSTLEIQRTEQGDSAMYLCASRPGDRDTEAFFGQGTRLTVV.

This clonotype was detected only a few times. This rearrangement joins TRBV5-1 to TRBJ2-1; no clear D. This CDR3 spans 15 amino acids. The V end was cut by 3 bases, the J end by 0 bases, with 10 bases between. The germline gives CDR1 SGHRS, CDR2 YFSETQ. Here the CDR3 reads CASSSVVGSYNEQFF. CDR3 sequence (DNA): TGCGCCAGCAGCTCCGTCGTGGGCTCCTACAATGAGCAGTTCTTC.

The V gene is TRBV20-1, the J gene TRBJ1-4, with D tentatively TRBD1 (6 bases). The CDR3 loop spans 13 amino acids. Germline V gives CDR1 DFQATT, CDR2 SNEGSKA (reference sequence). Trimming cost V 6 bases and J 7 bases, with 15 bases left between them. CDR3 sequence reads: CSAHDRLAEKLFF. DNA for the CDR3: TGCAGTGCCCACGACAGGCTTGCTGAAAAACTGTTTTTT.

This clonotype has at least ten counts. The CDR3 nucleotides are TGCAGCGTTGTAAGACCGAACACTGAAGCTTTCTTT. It specifies CSVVRPNTEAFF. This chain links TRBV29-1 with TRBJ1-1, with D unclear. The CDR3 spans 12 residues. Deletions cut 4 bases from V and 1 base from J, with 7 bases between. The V gene's germline CDR1 is SQVTM and CDR2 ANQGSEA.

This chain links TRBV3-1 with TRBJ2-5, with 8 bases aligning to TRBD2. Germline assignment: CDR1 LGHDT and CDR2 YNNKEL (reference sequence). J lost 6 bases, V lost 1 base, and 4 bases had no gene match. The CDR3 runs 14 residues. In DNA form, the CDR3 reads TGTGCCAGCAGCCAAGTAGCGGGGACAAAGACCCAGTACTTC. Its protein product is CASSQVAGTKTQYF.

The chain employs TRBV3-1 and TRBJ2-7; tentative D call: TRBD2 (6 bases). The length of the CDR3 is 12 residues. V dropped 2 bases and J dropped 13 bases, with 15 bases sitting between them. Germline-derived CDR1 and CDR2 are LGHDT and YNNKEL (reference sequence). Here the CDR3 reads CASSQRDSFLYF. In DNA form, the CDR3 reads TGTGCCAGCAGCCAAAGGGACTCCTTCCTTTACTTC.

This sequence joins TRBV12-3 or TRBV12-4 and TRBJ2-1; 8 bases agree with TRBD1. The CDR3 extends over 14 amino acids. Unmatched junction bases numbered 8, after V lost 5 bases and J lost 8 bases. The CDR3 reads CASSTQGAHDEQFF. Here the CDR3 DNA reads TGTGCCAGCAGTACCCAGGGGGCACACGATGAGCAGTTCTTC.